Below are 30 T cell receptor beta chains sequenced from a single sample in a study of cytomegalovirus exposure and HLA in healthy donors. 60 Vbeta and 13 Jbeta primers were used in PCR. Method: immunoSEQ multiplex PCR; TCRdb's copy keeps in-frame clones and lacks some. The sample includes about 130,000 clones, 72% of them seen just once. Sequencing used PBMCs. The receptors were sampled from a man younger than 40 in good health and CMV-seronegative.

This rearrangement joins TRBV6-1 to TRBJ1-2, with 9 bases aligning to TRBD1. Germline V CDR1 and CDR2: MNHNS, SASEGT. Trimming cost V 8 bases and J 5 bases; bases outside gene matches: 12. The CDR3 covers 15 residues. The CDR3 is CASWHPGQGMYGYTF. DNA of the CDR3: TGTGCCAGCTGGCATCCGGGACAGGGAATGTATGGCTACACCTTC.

This chain links TRBV10-3 with TRBJ1-2, with TRBD1 matching over 8 bases. There are 16 residues in the CDR3. Unmatched junction bases numbered 11, after V lost 2 bases and J lost 6 bases. The germline CDR1 and CDR2 sequences are ENHRY and SYGVKD. This chain's CDR3 is CAISEPGQGGGNGYTF. The CDR3 DNA reads TGTGCCATCAGTGAGCCCGGACAGGGAGGTGGGAATGGCTACACCTTC.

This clone was seen a handful of times. The CDR3, as DNA: TGTGCCAGCAGCCATATTAGCGGGGGGGCCGGCGAGACCCAGTACTTC. Amino acids: CASSHISGGAGETQYF. V gene TRBV4-2 combines with J gene TRBJ2-5, with 11 bases lining up with TRBD2. V dropped 3 bases and J dropped 5; count of bases not matched to a gene: 8. The CDR3 sequence is 16 residues long. The germline gives CDR1 LGHNA, CDR2 YNFKEQ.

This clone was seen a handful of times. The chain recombines TRBV11-2 with TRBJ1-2, with a possible D match to TRBD1 (6 bases). Germline V gives CDR1 SGHAT, CDR2 FQNNGV. With 2 bases removed from V and 7 bases from J, the gap between germline ends came to 23 bases. The CDR3 spans 17 residues. In nucleotides, the CDR3 is TGTGCCAGCAGCTTATACTTCGGGGGGGCGGCTTTTGCTGGCTACACCTTC. It translates to CASSLYFGGAAFAGYTF. Full variable domain (outside the CDR3, taken from reference TRBV11-2 and TRBJ1-2): EAGVAQSPRYKIIEKRQSVAFWCNPISGHATLYWYQQILGQGPKLLIQFQNNGVVDDSQLPKDRFSAERLKGVDSTLKIQPAKLEDSAVYLCASSLYFGGAAFAGYTFGSGTRLTVV.

V is TRBV18 and J is TRBJ1-1; D call uncertain. Trimming pared 4 bases from V and 3 bases from J, leaving 9 bases between. Germline loops: CDR1 KGHSH, CDR2 LQKENI. The CDR3 runs to 13 residues. Here the CDR3 reads CASSLARDTEAFF. CDR3 in DNA: TGTGCCAGCTCACTGGCCCGGGACACTGAAGCTTTCTTT.

The chain employs TRBV4-2 and TRBJ2-3; no clear D. CDR3 length: 14 amino acids. Germline V lookup: CDR1 LGHNA, CDR2 YNFKEQ. V was shortened by 2 bases and J by 6 bases, with 12 bases between the two germline ends. CDR3 coding DNA: TGTGCCAGCAGCCAAAGAGGCTTCGGGGATACGCAGTATTTT. Protein product: CASSQRGFGDTQYF.

The chain couples TRBV7-9 to TRBJ1-2, with D possibly matching TRBD1 (5 bases). Deletions cut 5 bases from V and 5 bases from J, with 15 bases between. In germline, CDR1 is SEHNR, CDR2 FQNEAQ (reference sequence). CDR3 length: 14 residues. The CDR3 loop is CASSGSAGGYGYTF. CDR3 nucleotide sequence: TGTGCCAGCAGCGGCTCAGCGGGGGGGTATGGCTACACCTTC.

The chain combines TRBV9 with TRBJ2-7; tentative D call: TRBD2 (6 bases). CDR1 SGDLS and CDR2 YYNGEE come from the germline V gene. The CDR3 extends over 14 amino acids. Trimming took off 4 bases at V and 3 bases at J, with 14 bases between the two ends. The CDR3 sequence: CASSFGGTGYEQYF. CDR3 sequence (DNA): TGTGCCAGCAGCTTCGGAGGGACTGGCTACGAGCAGTACTTC.

V is TRBV27 and J is TRBJ2-5; TRBD2 matches 7 bases. V trimming: 3 bases; J trimming: 5 bases; junction bases outside the gene matches: 3. Germline V gene lookup returns CDR1 MNHEY and CDR2 SMNVEV (reference sequence). This CDR3 has 13 amino acids. This CDR3 reads CASSFLGGETQYF. The CDR3 DNA is TGTGCCAGCAGTTTTCTGGGAGGGGAGACCCAGTACTTC.

This clone was detected only a few times. The rearrangement links TRBV27 to TRBJ2-1; 12 bases are shared with TRBD1. This CDR3 comprises 16 residues. Germline loops: CDR1 MNHEY, CDR2 SMNVEV (reference sequence). J was trimmed by 7 bases and V by 4 bases; bases with no gene match: 8. In DNA form, the CDR3 reads TGTGCCAGCAGTTCGAAGGGACAGGGGGCGAGGAATGAGCAGTTCTTC. Translated, it gives CASSSKGQGARNEQFF.

This clone occurred a few times. The chain couples TRBV11-2 to TRBJ2-5; 8 nucleotides match TRBD2. Germline V gene data show CDR1 as SGHAT and CDR2 as FQNNGV. The ends lost 4 bases at V and 2 bases at J; junction bases unmatched: 12. The CDR3 spans 17 residues. As DNA, the CDR3 is TGTGCCAGCAGCTCGAGCTTGTGGGCTAGCGGGCAAGAGACCCAGTACTTC. Its protein product is CASSSSLWASGQETQYF.

The chain uses TRBV5-1 and TRBJ2-5; no definite D call. The germline CDR1 and CDR2 sequences are SGHRS and YFSETQ. The CDR3 loop spans 14 amino acids. V was trimmed by 1 base and J by 2 bases, leaving 9 bases between them. The CDR3 is CASSLLADQETQYF. The CDR3 bases are TGCGCCAGCAGCTTGCTGGCAGATCAAGAGACCCAGTACTTC.

V and J are TRBV6-5 and TRBJ1-5; the D gene is possibly TRBD1 (5 bases). V shed 0 bases and J shed 6 bases, with 9 bases lying between them. Germline CDR1 is MNHEY and CDR2 is SVGAGI. The CDR3 runs 14 residues. The CDR3 reads CASSYSRVRQPQHF. The CDR3, as DNA: TGTGCCAGCAGTTACTCCAGGGTCCGTCAGCCCCAGCATTTT.

V gene TRBV18 combines with J gene TRBJ2-6, with D perhaps matching TRBD1 (5 bases). Trimming removed 5 bases from V and 0 bases from J, with 14 bases in between. This CDR3 is 17 amino acids long. Germline-derived CDR1 and CDR2 are KGHSH and LQKENI. The CDR3 bases are TGTGCCAGCTCATCCTCAAGGGGTGACTCTGGGGCCAACGTCCTGACTTTC. Translating gives CASSSSRGDSGANVLTF. Variable domain in full (rest from reference TRBV18 and TRBJ2-6): NAGVMQNPRHLVRRRGQEARLRCSPMKGHSHVYWYRQLPEEGLKFMVYLQKENIIDESGMPKERFSAEFPKEGPSILRIQQVVRGDSAAYFCASSSSRGDSGANVLTFGAGSRLTVL.

V is TRBV2 and J is TRBJ1-2; a possible D gene is TRBD1 (5 bases). The CDR3 runs to 16 residues. With 6 bases removed from V and 4 bases from J, the gap between germline ends came to 21 bases. Germline V CDR1 and CDR2: SNHLY, FYNNEI. CDR3 sequence (DNA): TGTGCCAGCAGCCTTCGGTCGGGGGGAGAGGGCTATGGCTACACCTTC. Protein: CASSLRSGGEGYGYTF.

This clone occurred once. The V call is TRBV19, the J call TRBJ1-1; 8 bases are shared with TRBD1. CDR1 and CDR2 (germline): LNHDA, SQIVND (reference sequence). The junction had 6 bases not matched to a gene; V was cut back by 6 bases and J by 6 bases. This CDR3 is built from 13 residues. The chain's CDR3 is CASRPTGVAEAFF. In DNA form, the CDR3 reads TGTGCCAGTAGACCGACAGGGGTGGCTGAAGCTTTCTTT. Variable domain in full (rest from reference TRBV19 and TRBJ1-1): DGGITQSPKYLFRKEGQNVTLSCEQNLNHDAMYWYRQDPGQGLRLIYYSQIVNDFQKGDIAEGYSVSREKKESFPLTVTSAQKNPTAFYLCASRPTGVAEAFFGQGTRLTVV.

V gene TRBV5-1 combines with J gene TRBJ2-1, with D possibly TRBD2 on 6 matching bases. The germline V gene has CDR1 SGHRS and CDR2 YFSETQ. V was clipped by 1 base and J by 7 bases, with 9 bases between them. This CDR3 spans 13 amino acids. Written as DNA, the CDR3 is TGCGCCAGCAGCTTGTCGGGAGCTAATGAGCAGTTCTTC. It yields the protein CASSLSGANEQFF.

The CDR3 here is CASSLEPGLAGHDEQYF. CDR3 coding DNA: TGCGCCAGCAGCTTGGAACCGGGACTAGCGGGGCACGACGAGCAGTACTTC. This chain uses TRBV5-1 with TRBJ2-7; TRBD2 matches 13 bases. The V and J ends lost 0 bases and 5 bases, in that order; junction bases with no gene match: 8. Germline V gene sequence: CDR1 SGHRS, CDR2 YFSETQ. The CDR3 is 17 amino acids.

This clone turned up a few times. The same CDR3 arises from other DNA sequences in this sample as well. The chain uses TRBV29-1 and TRBJ1-2; D is uncertain. The CDR3 totals 10 residues. From germline, CDR1 is SQVTM and CDR2 ANQGSEA. Trimming removed 4 bases at V and 6 bases at J, with 6 bases between. CDR3 bases: TGCAGCGTTGGTGCGGATGGCTACACCTTC. Its protein is CSVGADGYTF.

This chain connects TRBV29-1 to TRBJ2-7, with TRBD2 as a possible D gene (7 bases). The CDR3 totals 14 residues. The V end lost 4 bases, the J end lost 2 bases, and 15 bases lay between the germline ends. CDR1 is SQVTM and CDR2 is ANQGSEA in the germline V gene. The CDR3 region is CSVAGGEVAYEQYF. CDR3 nucleotide sequence: TGCAGCGTTGCGGGGGGCGAGGTCGCCTACGAGCAGTACTTC.

This clone occurred once. The J gene is TRBJ1-1, the V gene TRBV6-6; D is unclear. The V and J ends lost 8 bases and 3 bases respectively, with 13 bases between them. There are 13 residues in the CDR3. Germline-derived CDR1 and CDR2 are MNHNY and SVGAGI (reference sequence). The CDR3 loop reads CASGGFSDTEAFF. CDR3 sequence (DNA): TGTGCCAGCGGCGGTTTTTCGGACACTGAAGCTTTCTTT.

The chain has TRBV28 and TRBJ2-3; TRBD2 aligns across 14 bases. The CDR3 sequence is 17 residues long. Germline-derived CDR1 and CDR2 are MDHEN and SYDVKM. The V gene end was trimmed by 6 bases and the J gene end by 4 bases; junction bases not matched to a gene: 9. The CDR3 is CASRGRGTSGGADTQYF. The CDR3 coding sequence is TGTGCCAGCAGGGGGAGGGGGACTAGCGGGGGCGCAGATACGCAGTATTTT.

The V call is TRBV7-2, the J call TRBJ2-5, with TRBD2 identical over 8 bases. The CDR3 runs to 15 residues. The germline CDR1 and CDR2 sequences are SGHTA and FQGNSA. The J segment lost 7 bases and the V segment lost 2 bases, leaving 9 bases of the junction unmatched. The CDR3 region is CASSLFSGGVVTQYF. As DNA, the CDR3 is TGTGCCAGCAGCTTATTTTCCGGGGGGGTCGTGACCCAGTACTTC.

This clone was counted between two and nine times. J is TRBJ1-1 and V is TRBV10-3; a possible D gene is TRBD1 (6 bases). Germline CDR1 reads ENHRY; CDR2 reads SYGVKD. Trimming left V 5 bases short and J 0 bases short, with 13 bases between. The CDR3 spans 15 residues. The CDR3 is CAISKQGILNTEAFF. The CDR3 DNA reads as TGTGCCATCAGTAAACAGGGTATACTGAACACTGAAGCTTTCTTT.

Sample share makes this clone medium-sized (0.01 to 0.1%). The rearrangement uses TRBV4-3 and TRBJ1-3; 8 bases match TRBD1. V shed 0 bases and J 0 bases; nucleotides not matched to a gene: 1. Germline CDR1 reads LGHNA; CDR2 reads YSLEER. This CDR3 is 16 amino acids long. The CDR3 protein is CASSQDTGGSGNTIYF. The CDR3, as DNA: TGCGCCAGCAGCCAAGATACAGGGGGCTCTGGAAACACCATATATTTT.

The chain links TRBV7-8 to TRBJ2-6; D unresolved. This CDR3 has 12 amino acids. Trimming cost V 1 base and J 17 bases, with 12 bases left between them. Germline V gene lookup returns CDR1 SGHVS and CDR2 FQNEAQ. CDR3 residues: CASSLVGRLLTF. The CDR3 DNA follows: TGTGCCAGCAGCTTAGTTGGCCGCCTCTTGACTTTC.

The table lists this clone with a count of one. The chain is built from TRBV18 and TRBJ1-1; D gene uncertain. V gave up 9 bases and J gave up 1 base, with 15 bases separating them. Germline loops: CDR1 KGHSH, CDR2 LQKENI. The CDR3 extends over 14 amino acids. CDR3 sequence: CASVIGGSNTEAFF. The CDR3 DNA sequence: TGTGCCAGTGTGATAGGAGGGTCGAACACTGAAGCTTTCTTT.

The V call is TRBV11-2, the J call TRBJ1-6; 10 nucleotides agree with TRBD1. Germline V gene sequence: CDR1 SGHAT, CDR2 FQNNGV. The ends lost 2 bases at V and 4 bases at J; junction bases unmatched: 8. CDR3 length: 18 amino acids. The CDR3 here is CASSLSTTGGPYNSPLHF. In DNA, the CDR3 is TGTGCCAGCAGCTTATCAACGACAGGGGGCCCGTATAATTCACCCCTCCACTTT.

The J gene is TRBJ1-1, the V gene TRBV9, with D perhaps matching TRBD1 (6 bases). This CDR3 has 14 residues. Germline assignment: CDR1 SGDLS and CDR2 YYNGEE. Trimming stripped 4 bases from V and 1 base from J, with 11 bases between. CDR3: CASSKGQSNTEAFF. The CDR3 DNA reads TGTGCCAGCAGCAAAGGACAGTCGAACACTGAAGCTTTCTTT.

The V gene is TRBV6-5, the J gene TRBJ1-2, with D unresolved. The CDR3 has 12 residues. The V gene's germline CDR1 is MNHEY and CDR2 SVGAGI. Trimming removed 4 bases at V and 6 bases at J, with 9 bases between. The CDR3, as DNA: TGTGCCAGCAGTTCCCTCCGTAATGGCTACACCTTC. The encoded protein is CASSSLRNGYTF.